This T cell receptor beta chain was profiled in a study of T cell responses to AZD1222 COVID-19 vaccine. Study outcomes and limitations: The peak T cell response came first, and repertoires were sampled only after it.

Worth noting for this clone: Its antigen is as yet unknown.

The germline V gene has CDR1 LGHDT and CDR2 YNNKEL (reference sequence). Trimming took off 0 bases at V and 9 bases at J, with 15 bases between the two ends. CDR3 length equals 16 residues. Profiled with immunoSEQ multiplex PCR; TCRdb holds only in-frame clones, not every one. The sample gives about 130,000 clones, approximately 88% of which show up once; 4.2% is in the top ten. The material sequenced was peripheral blood, taken on day 0 of AZD1222 vaccination. The sequence derives from an adult in good health. V gene TRBV3-1 (or the pseudogene TRBV3-2) combines with J gene TRBJ1-6; perhaps TRBD1 as D (5 bases). This chain's CDR3 is CASSQDMEAGRSPLHF. The DNA of the CDR3 is TGTGCCAGCAGCCAAGATATGGAGGCAGGGCGTTCACCCCTCCACTTT.